The 8 T cell receptor beta chains in this list originate from one sample, sequenced in a study of T cell responses to AZD1222 COVID-19 vaccine. Using immunoSEQ multiplex PCR, the repertoire was profiled, and TCRdb retains in-frame clones only, with some absent. The top ten clones hold roughly a quarter of a sample with 65,000 to 80,000 clones, around 90% of them seen once. This specimen consisted of peripheral blood, obtained on day 0 of AZD1222 vaccination. These receptor sequences come from an adult in good health.

This clone was detected only once. This chain joins TRBV29-1 and TRBJ1-1, with 7 bases aligning to TRBD1. J gave up 3 bases and V 5 bases, and 6 bases lay outside the gene matches. Germline assignment: CDR1 SQVTM and CDR2 ANQGSEA. The CDR3 has 13 residues. CDR3 region: CSVHRGGDTEAFF. The CDR3 bases are TGCAGCGTTCACAGGGGAGGGGACACTGAAGCTTTCTTT.

The chain is built from TRBV5-5 and TRBJ1-4, with D possibly matching TRBD1 (5 bases). Germline loops: CDR1 SGHKS, CDR2 YYEKEE (reference sequence). This CDR3 has 15 amino acids. Trimming pared 5 bases from V and 3 bases from J, leaving 14 bases between. Written as DNA, the CDR3 is TGTGCCAGCAGTCCCCTGGGGACGGCTAATGAAAAACTGTTTTTT. Translation: CASSPLGTANEKLFF.

This clone was detected only once. The chain carries TRBV29-1 and TRBJ1-2, with 8 bases identical to TRBD1. Germline loops: CDR1 SQVTM, CDR2 ANQGSEA. The CDR3 length is 14 residues. The junction had 8 bases not matched to a gene; V was cut back by 3 bases and J by 5 bases. The CDR3 DNA follows: TGCAGCGTTGATCATGCGCAGGGGGCGTATGGCTACACCTTC. Its protein is CSVDHAQGAYGYTF.

The chain recombines TRBV18 with TRBJ1-1; no firm D call. There are 14 residues in the CDR3. The V end was cut by 4 bases, the J end by 1 base, with 10 bases between. Germline V CDR1 and CDR2: KGHSH, LQKENI. The CDR3 sequence is CASSQVTKNTEAFF. DNA of the CDR3: TGTGCCAGCTCACAGGTTACTAAGAACACTGAAGCTTTCTTT.

The chain has TRBV20-1 and TRBJ2-1; D tentatively fits TRBD1 or TRBD2 (5 bases each). There are 11 residues in the CDR3. Trimming stripped 7 bases from V and 11 bases from J, with 15 bases between. Germline loops: CDR1 DFQATT, CDR2 SNEGSKA (reference sequence). The CDR3 is CSVSRGTQQFF. The CDR3 DNA reads TGCAGTGTGTCGAGAGGGACCCAGCAGTTCTTC.

This chain joins TRBV11-2 and TRBJ1-3; no definite D call. CDR1 SGHAT and CDR2 FQNNGV come from the germline V gene. This CDR3 region has 17 residues. The ends were cut back, 5 bases at V and 4 bases at J, with 21 bases in the middle. The CDR3: CASSLPGPQSSGNTIYF. In DNA, the CDR3 is TGTGCCAGCAGCCTACCGGGCCCCCAGTCCTCAGGAAACACCATATATTTT.

The V gene is TRBV7-9, the J gene TRBJ2-7; 13 positions agree with TRBD2. Germline V gene data show CDR1 as SEHNR and CDR2 as FQNEAQ (reference sequence). After removal of 2 bases from V and 7 bases from J, the junction contained 5 bases not matched to a gene. The CDR3 runs to 15 residues. The CDR3 region is CASSLSGLAGWEQYF. CDR3 DNA sequence: TGTGCCAGCAGCTTATCGGGACTAGCGGGATGGGAGCAGTACTTC.

The rearrangement joins TRBV7-8 to TRBJ2-7, with 8 bases matching TRBD2. The germline gives CDR1 SGHVS, CDR2 FQNEAQ. J lost 5 bases, V lost 1 base, and 4 bases had no gene match. The CDR3 length is 14 residues. CDR3 amino acids: CASSLVLSGNEQYF. CDR3 DNA sequence: TGTGCCAGCAGCTTAGTTCTTAGCGGGAACGAGCAGTACTTC.